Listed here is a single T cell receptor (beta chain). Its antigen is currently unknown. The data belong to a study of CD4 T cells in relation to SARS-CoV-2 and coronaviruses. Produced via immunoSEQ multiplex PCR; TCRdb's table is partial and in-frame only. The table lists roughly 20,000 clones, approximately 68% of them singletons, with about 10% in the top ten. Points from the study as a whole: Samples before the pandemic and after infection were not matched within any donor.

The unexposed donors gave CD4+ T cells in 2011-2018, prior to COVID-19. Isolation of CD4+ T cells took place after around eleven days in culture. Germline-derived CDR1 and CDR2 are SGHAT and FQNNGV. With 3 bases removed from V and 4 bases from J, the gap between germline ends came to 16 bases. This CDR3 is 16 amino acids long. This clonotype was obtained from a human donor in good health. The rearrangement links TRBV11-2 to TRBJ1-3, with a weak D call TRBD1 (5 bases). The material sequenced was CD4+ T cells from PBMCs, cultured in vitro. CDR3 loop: CASSFTGGGSGNTIYF. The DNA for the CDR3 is TGTGCCAGCAGCTTTACAGGAGGTGGTTCCGGAAACACCATATATTTT.